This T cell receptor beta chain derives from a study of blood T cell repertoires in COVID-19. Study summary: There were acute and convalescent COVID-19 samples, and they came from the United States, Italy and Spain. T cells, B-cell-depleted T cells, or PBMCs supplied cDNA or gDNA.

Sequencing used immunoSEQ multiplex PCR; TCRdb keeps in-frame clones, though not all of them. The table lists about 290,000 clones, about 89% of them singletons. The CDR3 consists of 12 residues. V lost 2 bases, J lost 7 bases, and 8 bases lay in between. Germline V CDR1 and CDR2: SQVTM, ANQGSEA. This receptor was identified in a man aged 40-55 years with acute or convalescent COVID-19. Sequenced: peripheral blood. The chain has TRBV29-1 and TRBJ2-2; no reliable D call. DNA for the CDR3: TGCAGCGTTGAAATAAATTACGGGGAGCTGTTTTTT. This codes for CSVEINYGELFF.